The 18 T cell receptor beta chains given below trace back to one sample, sequenced in a study of brain T cells in children with intractable seizures. Assay: immunoSEQ multiplex PCR; the TCRdb copy retains only in-frame clones and omits some. Among tens of thousands of clones listed, 85% to 95% were seen once. The source was peripheral blood, collected at surgery. The receptors shown here come from a boy in the first two years of life with tuberous sclerosis and intractable seizures.

The rearrangement joins TRBV28 to TRBJ1-2; 7 nucleotides align to TRBD1. The CDR3 covers 15 residues. Per the germline V gene, CDR1 is MDHEN and CDR2 is SYDVKM. J lost 4 bases, V lost 3 bases, and 8 bases had no gene match. The CDR3 DNA follows: TGTGCCAGCAGTTTGAATCCAGGGGGGGCCTATGGCTACACCTTC. Residues: CASSLNPGGAYGYTF.

This chain connects TRBV28 to TRBJ1-3, with D uncertain. Germline V gene lookup returns CDR1 MDHEN and CDR2 SYDVKM. V lost 3 bases, J lost 0 bases, and 3 bases lay in between. The CDR3 is 13 amino acids. The CDR3 DNA is TGTGCCAGCAGTTTGGACTCTGGAAACACCATATATTTT. It translates to CASSLDSGNTIYF.

V is TRBV4-1 and J is TRBJ2-7; possibly TRBD2 for D (5 bases). From germline, CDR1 is MGHRA and CDR2 YSYEKL. CDR3 length: 16 residues. The V and J ends lost 2 bases and 0 bases respectively, with 14 bases between them. CDR3 protein: CASSQLPSRSSYEQYF. The CDR3 region has the DNA TGCGCCAGCAGCCAACTACCTAGCAGGAGCTCCTACGAGCAGTACTTC.

The chain is built from TRBV7-8 and TRBJ2-1; possible D gene TRBD2, 6 bases. CDR3 length: 15 amino acids. Trimming shortened V by 5 bases and J by 0 bases, and 11 bases separated the two germline ends. CDR1 and CDR2 (germline): SGHVS, FQNEAQ. CDR3 in amino acids: CASSPREISYNEQFF. In nucleotides, the CDR3 is TGTGCCAGCAGCCCCCGGGAGATCTCCTACAATGAGCAGTTCTTC.

The V call is TRBV18, the J call TRBJ1-1; D ambiguous. Germline lookup yields CDR1 KGHSH and CDR2 LQKENI. Trimming cost V 3 bases and J 2 bases, with 22 bases left between them. CDR3 length: 18 amino acids. CDR3 amino acids: CASSPVQMEPMRNTEAFF. The DNA of the CDR3 is TGTGCCAGCTCACCGGTTCAGATGGAGCCCATGCGAAACACTGAAGCTTTCTTT.

This chain links TRBV19 with TRBJ2-7, with TRBD1 matching over 7 bases. Germline V lookup: CDR1 LNHDA, CDR2 SQIVND (reference sequence). V lost 5 bases, J lost 3 bases, and 13 bases stayed unmatched. This CDR3 spans 16 amino acids. The CDR3 coding sequence is TGTGCCAGTAGTGCCCATATGACAGGGCCCGGCTACGAGCAGTACTTC. Its translation is CASSAHMTGPGYEQYF.

This clone has just a few counts. V and J are TRBV6-2 or TRBV6-3 and TRBJ2-2; D is ambiguous. CDR3 length: 14 residues. V lost 6 bases and J 7 bases, leaving 15 bases between the germline ends. The germline gives CDR1 MNHEY, CDR2 SVGEGT. CDR3 nucleotide sequence: TGTGCCAGCAGCCGCTCCCGGTCAGTCGGGGAGCTGTTTTTT. This sequence encodes CASSRSRSVGELFF.

The gene calls are TRBV6-5 and TRBJ2-5; 11 bases match TRBD2. The germline gives CDR1 MNHEY, CDR2 SVGAGI. This CDR3 is built from 15 residues. V shed 10 bases, J shed 3 bases, and the junction held 10 bases outside the gene matches. This chain's CDR3 is CATSRLAGREETQYF. The CDR3 DNA is TGTGCCACCAGCCGACTAGCGGGGAGGGAAGAGACCCAGTACTTC.

This sequence joins TRBV18 and TRBJ1-1; a possible D gene is TRBD1 (6 bases). CDR1 is KGHSH and CDR2 is LQKENI in the germline V gene. The CDR3 extends over 15 amino acids. The V and J ends lost 0 bases and 7 bases respectively, with 15 bases between them. CDR3 amino acids: CASSPPFWGAGEAFF. The CDR3 bases are TGTGCCAGCTCACCACCTTTTTGGGGGGCTGGTGAAGCTTTCTTT.

CDR3 coding DNA: TGTGCCAGCAGCCATCCTCCGGACATGACCCACGAGCAGTACTTC. This codes for CASSHPPDMTHEQYF. The chain is built from TRBV3-1 (or the pseudogene TRBV3-2) and TRBJ2-7, with D perhaps TRBD1 (5 bases). There are 15 residues in the CDR3. The germline CDR1 and CDR2 sequences are LGHDT and YNNKEL (reference sequence). V was pared by 3 bases and J by 5 bases, with 17 bases between.

The V gene is TRBV6-5, the J gene TRBJ1-2; D gene ambiguous. Germline loops: CDR1 MNHEY, CDR2 SVGAGI. The CDR3 has 15 residues. The ends were cut back, 0 bases at V and 5 bases at J, with 13 bases in the middle. The CDR3 protein is CASSYSPRARYGYTF. The CDR3 nucleotides read TGTGCCAGCAGTTACTCCCCCCGGGCGAGGTATGGCTACACCTTC.

The chain is built from TRBV3-1 (or the pseudogene TRBV3-2) and TRBJ2-4; D uncertain. The V and J ends lost 0 bases and 11 bases respectively, with 5 bases between them. The CDR3 is 11 residues long. The germline V gene encodes CDR1 LGHDT and CDR2 YNNKEL (reference sequence). The CDR3, as DNA: TGTGCCAGCAGCCAAGAGGCAGTTCAGTACTTC. Protein sequence: CASSQEAVQYF.

V and J are TRBV28 and TRBJ2-7; 7 nucleotides match TRBD2. Germline CDR1 reads MDHEN; CDR2 reads SYDVKM. This CDR3 has 16 residues. Germline trimming cut 2 bases from V and 0 bases from J; bases unmatched to any gene: 7. The CDR3 DNA is TGTGCCAGCAGTTTAAAAGCGGGGATCTACTCCTACGAGCAGTACTTC. It is translated as CASSLKAGIYSYEQYF.

The chain combines TRBV18 with TRBJ1-4, with 9 positions matching TRBD1. This CDR3 region has 15 residues. Per germline, CDR1 KGHSH and CDR2 LQKENI. V lost 3 bases, J lost 5 bases, and 4 bases stayed unmatched. The CDR3 DNA reads TGTGCCAGCTCACCGATCGACAGGGGGAATGAAAAACTGTTTTTT. This codes for CASSPIDRGNEKLFF. Based on the CDR3 plus reference TRBV18 and TRBJ1-4, the full variable domain is NAGVMQNPRHLVRRRGQEARLRCSPMKGHSHVYWYRQLPEEGLKFMVYLQKENIIDESGMPKERFSAEFPKEGPSILRIQQVVRGDSAAYFCASSPIDRGNEKLFFGSGTQLSVL.

The chain has TRBV25-1 and TRBJ1-6; no firm D call. This CDR3 has 16 residues. CDR1 is MGHDK and CDR2 is SYGVNS in the germline V gene. The V gene lost 2 bases and the J gene lost 0 bases, with 8 bases spanning the gap. CDR3 sequence reads: CASSEAQSSYNSPLHF. CDR3 sequence (DNA): TGTGCCAGCAGTGAAGCCCAGAGCTCCTATAATTCACCCCTCCACTTT.

V is TRBV6-5 and J is TRBJ2-3; D may be TRBD1 (6 bases). Looked up from germline, CDR1 is MNHEY and CDR2 is SVGAGI. This CDR3 has 14 residues. The germline V and J ends were trimmed by 7 bases and 3 bases, with 14 bases remaining between them. This CDR3 is CASMNRVGTDTQYF. The CDR3 DNA sequence: TGTGCCAGCATGAACAGGGTGGGTACAGATACGCAGTATTTT.

The chain uses TRBV12-3 or TRBV12-4 and TRBJ2-7, with 8 bases aligning to TRBD1. Losses at the gene ends were 3 bases for V and 7 bases for J; bases not matched to a gene: 5. The CDR3 runs 13 residues. CDR3 in amino acids: CASSFDRGGEQYF. For the CDR3, the DNA is TGTGCCAGCAGTTTCGACAGGGGCGGGGAGCAGTACTTC.

The CDR3 sequence: CASSVTGGTNEKLFF. DNA of the CDR3: TGTGCCAGTAGTGTGACAGGGGGCACTAATGAAAAACTGTTTTTT. The chain has TRBV19 and TRBJ1-4, with 10 positions matching TRBD1. Germline loops: CDR1 LNHDA, CDR2 SQIVND (reference sequence). The CDR3 contains 15 residues. J lost 2 bases, V lost 5 bases, and 2 bases had no gene match.